This T cell receptor beta chain was sequenced in a study of cytomegalovirus exposure and HLA in healthy donors. Study as a whole: Drawn from HLA-typed donors, around 85 million unique TCRs were held in an early data release.

CDR3 length equals 13 residues. The V gene's germline CDR1 is SGHTA and CDR2 FQGNSA. Between the trimmed V and J ends, which lost 3 bases and 8 bases, there was a span of 13 bases. PCR was performed using 60 Vbeta and 13 Jbeta primers. Assay used: immunoSEQ multiplex PCR; TCRdb lists only in-frame clones, some missing. The table includes about 150,000 clones, about 84% detected once. The sample was PBMCs. The rearrangement joins TRBV7-2 to TRBJ1-1; D gene unclear. This sequence originates from a man aged 50 or older in good health and CMV-seropositive. CDR3 DNA: TGTGCCAGCAGCTTGCGGGCAGATATAGAAGCTTTCTTT. It specifies CASSLRADIEAFF.